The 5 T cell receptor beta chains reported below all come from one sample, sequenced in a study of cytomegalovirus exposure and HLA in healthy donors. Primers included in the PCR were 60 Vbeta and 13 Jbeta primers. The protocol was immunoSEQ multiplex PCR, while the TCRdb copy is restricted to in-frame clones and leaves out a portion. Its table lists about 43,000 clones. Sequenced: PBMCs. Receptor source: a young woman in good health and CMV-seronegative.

CDR3 coding DNA: TGTGCCAGCAGTTACGAGACAGGGAGAGGCTACACCTTC. Its protein is CASSYETGRGYTF. V and J are TRBV6-6 and TRBJ1-2; 7 nucleotides line up with TRBD1. This CDR3 is 13 amino acids long. V lost 2 bases and J lost 8; bases outside the gene matches: 5. In germline, CDR1 is MNHNY, CDR2 SVGAGI (reference sequence).

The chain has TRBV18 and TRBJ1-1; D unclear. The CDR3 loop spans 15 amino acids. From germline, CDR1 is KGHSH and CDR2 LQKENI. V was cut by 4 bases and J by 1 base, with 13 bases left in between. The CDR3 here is CASSLIPDKNTEAFF. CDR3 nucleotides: TGTGCCAGCTCACTTATCCCAGATAAGAACACTGAAGCTTTCTTT.

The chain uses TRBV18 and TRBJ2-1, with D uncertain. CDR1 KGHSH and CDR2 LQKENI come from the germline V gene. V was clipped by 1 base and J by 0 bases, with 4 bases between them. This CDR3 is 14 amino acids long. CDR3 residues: CASSPRSSYNEQFF. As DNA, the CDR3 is TGTGCCAGCTCACCACGGAGCTCCTACAATGAGCAGTTCTTC.

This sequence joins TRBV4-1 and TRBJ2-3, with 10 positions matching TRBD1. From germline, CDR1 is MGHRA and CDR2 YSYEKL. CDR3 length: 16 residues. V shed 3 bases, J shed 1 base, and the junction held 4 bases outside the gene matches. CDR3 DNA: TGCGCCAGCAGCCAGTTCGGGACAGGGGGCACAGATACGCAGTATTTT. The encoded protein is CASSQFGTGGTDTQYF.

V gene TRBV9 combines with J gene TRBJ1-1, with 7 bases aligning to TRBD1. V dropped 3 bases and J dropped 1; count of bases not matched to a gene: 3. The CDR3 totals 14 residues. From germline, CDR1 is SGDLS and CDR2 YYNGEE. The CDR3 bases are TGTGCCAGCAGCGCTGGGACAGAGAACACTGAAGCTTTCTTT. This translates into CASSAGTENTEAFF.